This passage covers 5 T cell receptor beta chains from one sample sequenced in a study of glioma-infiltrating T cells after dendritic cell vaccination. Generated by immunoSEQ multiplex PCR, the TCRdb table keeps only in-frame clones and is missing some. Of 65,000 or so clones in the sample, 86% were seen once. Time point described: after dendritic cell vaccination, including at tumor progression/relapse. The source was blood, collected after dendritic cell vaccination. The receptors derive from a human donor with glioblastoma.

The gene calls are TRBV10-3 and TRBJ2-3; D is unresolved. This CDR3 has 13 amino acids. Per the germline V gene, CDR1 is ENHRY and CDR2 is SYGVKD. The chain's CDR3 is CALSGGGTDTQYF. CDR3 in DNA: TGTGCACTTTCCGGCGGAGGCACAGATACGCAGTATTTT.

This clone has a single count. The chain carries TRBV15 and TRBJ1-5; D may be TRBD1 (6 bases). Germline V gives CDR1 LNHNV, CDR2 YYDKDF (reference sequence). V dropped 1 base and J dropped 6 bases, with 22 bases sitting between them. This CDR3 is 18 amino acids long. As DNA, the CDR3 is TGTGCCACCAGCAGAGTTATCCTCGGTGGGGGGGCAAGTCAGCCCCAGCATTTT. Its translation: CATSRVILGGGASQPQHF.

This chain joins TRBV18 and TRBJ2-2; 9 nucleotides match TRBD2. The CDR3 totals 15 residues. V lost 5 bases and J lost 6; bases outside the gene matches: 7. Germline CDR1 and CDR2: KGHSH and LQKENI. CDR3 residues: CASSFSGTSPGELFF. CDR3 nucleotides: TGTGCCAGCTCATTCTCCGGGACTAGCCCCGGGGAGCTGTTTTTT. The full variable domain, rest sourced from reference TRBV18 and TRBJ2-2, is NAGVMQNPRHLVRRRGQEARLRCSPMKGHSHVYWYRQLPEEGLKFMVYLQKENIIDESGMPKERFSAEFPKEGPSILRIQQVVRGDSAAYFCASSFSGTSPGELFFGEGSRLTVL.

The chain employs TRBV5-4 and TRBJ1-2; TRBD1 is a possible D gene (6 bases). V lost 4 bases to trimming and J lost 5 bases, with 9 bases between them. Germline V gives CDR1 SGHNT, CDR2 YYREEE (reference sequence). The CDR3 runs to 12 residues. The CDR3 sequence: CASSNTGYGYTF. The DNA of the CDR3 is TGTGCCAGCAGCAACACAGGGTATGGCTACACCTTC.

Turning to this clone: Other DNA sequences in the same sample also yield this CDR3. The chain links TRBV9 to TRBJ2-7, with no clear D. Trimming removed 4 bases at V and 4 bases at J, with 9 bases between. This CDR3 has 12 amino acids. Germline assignment: CDR1 SGDLS and CDR2 YYNGEE. The CDR3 nucleotides read TGTGCCAGCAGCCCCACCGGGTACGAGCAGTACTTC. Protein sequence: CASSPTGYEQYF.